A selection of T cell receptor beta chains follows, all from one sample in a study of blood T cell repertoires in COVID-19. Repertoires were generated with immunoSEQ multiplex PCR, while TCRdb's copy carries only in-frame clones and drops some. This sample has 130,000 or so clones, with around 83% found just once. The source material was peripheral blood. These receptors came from an older man with active or convalescent COVID-19. Both conserved end residues are part of each CDR3. The D gene is left open where the match is weak. Only part of the rows carry a size: once, few, many, or a class if the clone is expanded.

size	V	D	J	CDR3	DNA
-	TRBV5-1	TRBD1	TRBJ2-7	CASSFNRGPYEQYF	TGCGCCAGCAGCTTTAACAGGGGGCCCTACGAGCAGTACTTC
-	TRBV6-1	-	TRBJ1-6	CASSEGGSNSPLHF	TGTGCCAGCAGTGAAGGGGGCAGTAATTCACCCCTCCACTTT
-	TRBV5-1	TRBD1	TRBJ1-4	CASSLRFPGGAAFPTNEKLFF	TGCGCCAGCAGCTTGCGTTTTCCAGGGGGCGCCGCGTTTCCAACTAATGAAAAACTGTTTTTT
-	TRBV7-2	-	TRBJ2-7	CASSPRRDGSYEQYF	TGTGCCAGCAGCCCTCGGCGGGATGGGTCCTACGAGCAGTACTTC
once	TRBV3-1/TRBV3-2	-	TRBJ1-6	CASSQVAVPNSPLHF	TGTGCCAGCAGCCAAGTCGCAGTCCCAAATTCACCCCTCCACTTT
-	TRBV5-5	-	TRBJ2-5	CASSTAGHPVQETQYF	TGTGCCAGCAGTACAGCCGGACACCCCGTACAAGAGACCCAGTACTTC
-	TRBV19	-	TRBJ1-5	CASSPRPGAHTGNQPQHF	TGTGCCAGTAGTCCCCGCCCAGGCGCCCACACAGGCAATCAGCCCCAGCATTTT
once	TRBV7-8	-	TRBJ2-7	CASSPTGPHEQYF	TGTGCCAGCAGCCCAACAGGGCCCCACGAGCAGTACTTC
-	TRBV10-1	TRBD1	TRBJ1-2	CASRSRDRVSGYTF	TGCGCCAGCCGATCCCGGGACAGGGTGAGTGGCTACACCTTC
-	TRBV2	-	TRBJ1-2	CASSVQGGYGYTF	TGTGCCAGCAGTGTTCAGGGTGGCTATGGCTACACCTTC
-	TRBV20-1	-	TRBJ1-5	CSASFTGPGTNQPQHF	TGCAGTGCTAGTTTTACAGGGCCAGGGACCAATCAGCCCCAGCATTTT
-	TRBV5-1	TRBD1	TRBJ2-7	CASSSGTGAYEQYF	TGCGCCAGCAGTTCCGGGACAGGAGCCTACGAGCAGTACTTC
-	TRBV5-4	TRBD1	TRBJ2-7	CASSLQGTYEQYF	TGTGCCAGCAGCTTACAGGGGACCTACGAGCAGTACTTC
-	TRBV7-2	-	TRBJ1-4	CASSPSGGLYEKLFF	TGTGCCAGCAGCCCCAGCGGGGGGCTATATGAAAAACTGTTTTTT
-	TRBV7-2	TRBD1	TRBJ2-7	CASSKGQGAGEQYF	TGTGCCAGCAGCAAGGGACAGGGGGCAGGGGAGCAGTACTTC
few	TRBV10-2	-	TRBJ1-2	CASSEEQINYGYTF	TGCGCCAGCAGTGAAGAACAGATTAACTATGGCTACACCTTC
-	TRBV2	-	TRBJ1-5	CASQGGTQNQPQHF	TGTGCCAGCCAGGGTGGGACACAGAATCAGCCCCAGCATTTT